This is a list of T cell receptor beta chains from one sample in a study of cytomegalovirus exposure and HLA in healthy donors. Repertoires were generated with immunoSEQ multiplex PCR, while TCRdb's copy carries only in-frame clones and drops some. The sample contains about 140,000 clones, approximately 77% of which appear only once. Specimen: PBMCs. Receptor source: a woman aged 50 to 60 in good health and CMV-seronegative. Each CDR3 is given with its conserved first and last residue. D genes are given only for firm matches. Some rows have no size entry. The others give once, few or many, or a class for an expanded clone.

-,TRBJ1-4,TRBV6-1,-,TGTGCCAGCAGTGAAACCGGGGGCGTGGGGGGGGAAAAACTGTTTTTT,CASSETGGVGGEKLFF
-,TRBJ2-7,TRBV6-6,TRBD1,TGTGCCAGCAGTTACTTAGAACCGGGACAGGGCCACGAGCAGTACTTC,CASSYLEPGQGHEQYF
-,TRBJ2-2,TRBV28,TRBD1,TGTGCCAGCAGCCCTACAGGGGGCCCCACCGGGGAGCTGTTTTTT,CASSPTGGPTGELFF
-,TRBJ1-2,TRBV4-3,TRBD1,TGCGCCAGCAGCCAAGATTGGCAGGGGGCGCGAGGCTACACCTTC,CASSQDWQGARGYTF
-,TRBJ1-5,TRBV4-1,TRBD1,TGCGCCAGCAGCCAAGAACCGGGACAGGGCTTTTCGCAGCATTTT,CASSQEPGQGFSQHF
few,TRBJ1-5,TRBV27,TRBD1,TGTGCCAGCAGTCTTCGGACAGGGGCTTACAATCAGCCCCAGCATTTT,CASSLRTGAYNQPQHF
-,TRBJ1-4,TRBV30,-,TGTGCCGTTCCGGGGACACCTAATGAAAAACTGTTTTTT,CAVPGTPNEKLFF
-,TRBJ1-2,TRBV4-3,TRBD1,TGCGCCAGCAGCCTTACAGGGGGCGGCTATGGCTACACCTTC,CASSLTGGGYGYTF
-,TRBJ1-6,TRBV7-2,TRBD1,TGTGCCAGCAGCTTAGGGAACAGGGGGTTGTTTGATTCACCCCTCCACTTT,CASSLGNRGLFDSPLHF
-,TRBJ1-5,TRBV19,TRBD1,TGTGCCAGTAGGAAACAGGGGGGGAATCAGCCCCAGCATTTT,CASRKQGGNQPQHF
-,TRBJ1-1,TRBV27,-,TGTGCCAGCAGACCACTACCGGCCACTGAAGCCTTCTTT,CASRPLPATEAFF
-,TRBJ1-4,TRBV19,-,TGTGCCAGTACCCCCGGACGGGGGATAACTAATGAAAAACTGTTTTTT,CASTPGRGITNEKLFF
-,TRBJ2-5,TRBV9,-,TGTGCCAGCAGCCTCTACGGGGCAGGGGGGATCCAGGAGACCCAGTACTTC,CASSLYGAGGIQETQYF